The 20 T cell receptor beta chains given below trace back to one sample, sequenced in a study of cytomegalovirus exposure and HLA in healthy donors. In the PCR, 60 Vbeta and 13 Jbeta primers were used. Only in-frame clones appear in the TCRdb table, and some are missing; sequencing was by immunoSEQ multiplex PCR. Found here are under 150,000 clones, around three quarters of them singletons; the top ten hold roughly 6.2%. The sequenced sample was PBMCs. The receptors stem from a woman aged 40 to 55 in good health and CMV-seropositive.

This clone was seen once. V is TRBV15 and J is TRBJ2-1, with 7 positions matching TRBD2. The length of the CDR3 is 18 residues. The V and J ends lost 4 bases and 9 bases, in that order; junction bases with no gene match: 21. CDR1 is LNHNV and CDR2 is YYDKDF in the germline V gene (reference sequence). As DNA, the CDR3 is TGTGCCACCAGCAAACTAGCGCGAGGCCTCCGCGCACTGAGTGAGCAGTTCTTC. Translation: CATSKLARGLRALSEQFF.

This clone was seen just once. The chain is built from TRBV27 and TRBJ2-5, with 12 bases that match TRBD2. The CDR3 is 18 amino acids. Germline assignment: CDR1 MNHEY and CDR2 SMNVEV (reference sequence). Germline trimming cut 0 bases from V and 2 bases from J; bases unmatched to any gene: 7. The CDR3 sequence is CASSLSRLAGVGQETQYF. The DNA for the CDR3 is TGTGCCAGCAGTTTATCTCGACTAGCGGGAGTAGGGCAAGAGACCCAGTACTTC.

The CDR3 DNA reads TGTGCCAGCAGCTTGGGGGGACAGGGCATGGGGCAGTTCTTC. Translation: CASSLGGQGMGQFF. The chain uses TRBV5-4 and TRBJ2-1; 9 bases are a match to TRBD1. The CDR3 spans 14 residues. Looked up from germline, CDR1 is SGHNT and CDR2 is YYREEE (reference sequence). The junction had 7 bases not matched to a gene; V was cut back by 0 bases and J by 12 bases.

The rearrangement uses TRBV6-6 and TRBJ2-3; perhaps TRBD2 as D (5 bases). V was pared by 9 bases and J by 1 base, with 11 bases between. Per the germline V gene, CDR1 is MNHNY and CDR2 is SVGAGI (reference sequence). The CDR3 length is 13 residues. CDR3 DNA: TGTGCCAGTGTCCCCGGGGGCACAGATACGCAGTATTTT. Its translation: CASVPGGTDTQYF.

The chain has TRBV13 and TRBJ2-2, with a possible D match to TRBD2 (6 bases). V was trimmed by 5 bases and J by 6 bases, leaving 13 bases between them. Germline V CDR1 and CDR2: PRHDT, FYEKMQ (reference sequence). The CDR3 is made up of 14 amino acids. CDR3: CASSPSSGAGELFF. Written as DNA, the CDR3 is TGTGCCAGCAGCCCTTCGTCGGGAGCCGGGGAGCTGTTTTTT.

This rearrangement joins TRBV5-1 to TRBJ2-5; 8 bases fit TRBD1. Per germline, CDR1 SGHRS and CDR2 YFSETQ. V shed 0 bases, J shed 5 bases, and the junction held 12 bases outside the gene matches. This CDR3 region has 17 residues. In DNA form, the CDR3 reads TGCGCCAGCAGCTTGGAGCCGCCAGGGGGCGCGCGGGAGACCCAGTACTTC. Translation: CASSLEPPGGARETQYF.

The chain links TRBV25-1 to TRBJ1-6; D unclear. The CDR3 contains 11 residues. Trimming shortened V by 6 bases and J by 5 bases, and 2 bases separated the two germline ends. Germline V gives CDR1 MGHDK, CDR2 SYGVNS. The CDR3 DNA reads TGTGCCAGCAGCAATAATTCACCCCTCCACTTT. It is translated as CASSNNSPLHF.

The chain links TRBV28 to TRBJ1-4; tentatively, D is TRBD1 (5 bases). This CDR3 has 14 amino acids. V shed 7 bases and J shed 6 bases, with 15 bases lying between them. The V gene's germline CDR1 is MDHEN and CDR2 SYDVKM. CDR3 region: CASTTFGGYEKLFF. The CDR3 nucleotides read TGTGCCAGCACTACATTTGGGGGGTATGAAAAACTGTTTTTT. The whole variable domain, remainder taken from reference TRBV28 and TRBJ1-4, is DVKVTQSSRYLVKRTGEKVFLECVQDMDHENMFWYRQDPGLGLRLIYFSYDVKMKEKGDIPEGYSVSREKKERFSLILESASTNQTSMYLCASTTFGGYEKLFFGSGTQLSVL.

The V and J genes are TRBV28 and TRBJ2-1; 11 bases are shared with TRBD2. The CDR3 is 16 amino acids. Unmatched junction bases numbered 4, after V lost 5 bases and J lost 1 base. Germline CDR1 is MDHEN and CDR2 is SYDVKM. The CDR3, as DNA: TGTGCCAGCAGTGAACCTAGCGGGAGGTCCTACAATGAGCAGTTCTTC. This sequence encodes CASSEPSGRSYNEQFF.

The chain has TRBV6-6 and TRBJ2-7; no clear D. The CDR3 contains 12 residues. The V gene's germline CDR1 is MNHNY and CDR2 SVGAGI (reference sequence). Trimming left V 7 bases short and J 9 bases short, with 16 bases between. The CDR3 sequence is CASNKVFGGQYF. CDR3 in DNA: TGTGCCAGCAACAAGGTTTTTGGCGGGCAGTACTTC.

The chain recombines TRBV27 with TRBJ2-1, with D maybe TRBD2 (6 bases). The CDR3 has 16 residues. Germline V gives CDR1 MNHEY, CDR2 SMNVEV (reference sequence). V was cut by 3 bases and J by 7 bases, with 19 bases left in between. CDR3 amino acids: CASSLDRRRGANEQFF. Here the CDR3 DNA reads TGTGCCAGCAGTTTGGACCGGAGGAGGGGTGCAAATGAGCAGTTCTTC.

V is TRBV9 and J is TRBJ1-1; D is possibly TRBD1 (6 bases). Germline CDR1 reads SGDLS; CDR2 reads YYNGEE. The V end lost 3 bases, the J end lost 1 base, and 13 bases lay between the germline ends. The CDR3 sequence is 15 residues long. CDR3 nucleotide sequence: TGTGCCAGCAGCGAGGGGGGGGCGGCGAACACTGAAGCTTTCTTT. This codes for CASSEGGAANTEAFF.

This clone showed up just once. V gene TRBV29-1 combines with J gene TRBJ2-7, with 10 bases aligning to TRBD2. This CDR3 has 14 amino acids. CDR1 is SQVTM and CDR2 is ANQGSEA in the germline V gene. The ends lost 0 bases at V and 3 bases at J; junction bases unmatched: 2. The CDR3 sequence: CSVEDRLAGYEQYF. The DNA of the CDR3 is TGCAGCGTTGAAGATCGACTAGCGGGCTACGAGCAGTACTTC.

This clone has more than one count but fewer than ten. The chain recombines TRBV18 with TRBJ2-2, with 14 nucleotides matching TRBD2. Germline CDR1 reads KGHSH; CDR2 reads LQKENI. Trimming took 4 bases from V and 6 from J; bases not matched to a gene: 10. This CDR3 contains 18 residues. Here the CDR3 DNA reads TGTGCCAGCTCACATCCGGGACTAGCGGGAGAAGGATCCGGGGAGCTGTTTTTT. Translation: CASSHPGLAGEGSGELFF.

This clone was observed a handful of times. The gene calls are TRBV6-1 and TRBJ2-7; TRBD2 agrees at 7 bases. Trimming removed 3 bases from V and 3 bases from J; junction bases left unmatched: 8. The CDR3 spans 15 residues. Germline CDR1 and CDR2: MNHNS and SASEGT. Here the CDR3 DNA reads TGTGCCAGCAGTGACCGACGGGGGGTCAGCTACGAGCAGTACTTC. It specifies CASSDRRGVSYEQYF.

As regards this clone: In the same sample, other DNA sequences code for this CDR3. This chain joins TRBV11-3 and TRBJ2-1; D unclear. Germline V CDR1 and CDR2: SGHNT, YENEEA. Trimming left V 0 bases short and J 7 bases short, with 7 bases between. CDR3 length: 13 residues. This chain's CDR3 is CASSLDSGNEQFF. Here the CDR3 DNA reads TGTGCCAGCAGCTTAGATTCGGGTAATGAGCAGTTCTTC.

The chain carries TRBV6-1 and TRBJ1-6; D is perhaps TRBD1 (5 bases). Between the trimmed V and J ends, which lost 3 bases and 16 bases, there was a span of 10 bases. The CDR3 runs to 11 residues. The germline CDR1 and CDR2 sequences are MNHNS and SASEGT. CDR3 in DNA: TGTGCCAGCAGTGAGGGGCCAACACTCCACTTT. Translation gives CASSEGPTLHF.

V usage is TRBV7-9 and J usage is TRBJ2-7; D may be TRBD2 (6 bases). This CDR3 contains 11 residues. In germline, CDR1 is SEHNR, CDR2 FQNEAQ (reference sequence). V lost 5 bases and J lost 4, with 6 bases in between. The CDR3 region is CASSREYEQYF. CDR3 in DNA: TGTGCCAGCAGCCGGGAGTACGAGCAGTACTTC.

The CDR3 DNA follows: TGCGCCAGCAGCCAAACTAGCGGGAGTGCAGATACGCAGTATTTT. Translating it yields CASSQTSGSADTQYF. The chain is built from TRBV4-1 and TRBJ2-3; TRBD2 agrees at 11 bases. CDR1 is MGHRA and CDR2 is YSYEKL in the germline V gene. After removal of 2 bases from V and 4 bases from J, the junction contained 2 bases not matched to a gene. This CDR3 contains 15 residues.

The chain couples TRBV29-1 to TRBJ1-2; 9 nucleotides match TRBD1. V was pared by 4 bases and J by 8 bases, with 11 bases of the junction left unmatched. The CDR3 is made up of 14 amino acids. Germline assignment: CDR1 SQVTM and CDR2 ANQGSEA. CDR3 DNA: TGCAGCGTTGGGAACAGGGGGCGCGTAGGCGGCTACACCTTC. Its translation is CSVGNRGRVGGYTF.